Listed below are T cell receptor beta chains from one sample, sequenced in a study of blood T cell repertoires in COVID-19. Data came from immunoSEQ multiplex PCR; TCRdb stores just in-frame clones and leaves some out. Of roughly 110,000 clones listed, 75% to 90% are singletons. The material sequenced was peripheral blood. Receptors originate from a human donor in a cohort sampled during active COVID-19. Each CDR3 is given with its conserved first and last residue. The D gene is left open where the match is weak. The size field is filled for only some rows; it gives once, few, many or a size class.

-	TRBV6-6	TRBJ1-1	-	CASSYQGTNTEAFF	TGTGCCAGCAGTTATCAGGGAACGAACACTGAAGCTTTCTTT
-	TRBV7-3	TRBJ1-1	-	CASSLMGQDTEAFF	TGTGCCAGCAGCTTAATGGGACAAGACACTGAAGCTTTCTTT
-	TRBV28	TRBJ1-2	few	CASSLRQRSGYTF	TGTGCCAGCAGTTTAAGGCAGCGTTCCGGCTACACCTTC
TRBD2	TRBV11-2	TRBJ2-3	-	CASSLEGGGADTQYF	TGTGCCAGCAGCTTAGAAGGCGGGGGGGCAGATACGCAGTATTTT
-	TRBV1	TRBJ2-5	few	CTSSQGTSGPQETQYF	TGCACCAGCAGCCAAGGGACTAGCGGCCCTCAGGAGACCCAGTACTTC
TRBD1	TRBV30	TRBJ2-3	-	CAWTATGVSDTQYF	TGTGCCTGGACTGCGACAGGGGTTTCAGATACGCAGTATTTT
-	TRBV4-3	TRBJ1-6	-	CASSQNAGLLGSPLHF	TGCGCCAGCAGCCAGAACGCAGGGTTGCTCGGATCACCCCTCCACTTT
-	TRBV24-1	TRBJ2-7	-	CATSRGSLREQYF	TGTGCCACCAGTAGGGGCAGTTTAAGAGAGCAGTACTTC
TRBD2	TRBV9	TRBJ2-3	-	CASSVDAWGSGGTDTQYF	TGTGCCAGCAGCGTAGACGCGTGGGGTAGCGGGGGCACAGATACGCAGTATTTT
-	TRBV10-3	TRBJ1-3	-	CAISKSSGNTIYF	TGTGCCATCAGTAAGAGCTCTGGAAACACCATATATTTT
TRBD2	TRBV6-5	TRBJ2-7	-	CASFGRGGHEQYF	TGTGCCAGCTTCGGGCGGGGGGGCCACGAGCAGTACTTC
-	TRBV18	TRBJ1-1	-	CASSPRAAAEAFF	TGTGCCAGCTCACCACGGGCTGCTGCTGAAGCTTTCTTT
TRBD1	TRBV6-1	TRBJ2-7	once	CASSDNGLGGQNSYEQYF	TGTGCCAGCAGTGATAATGGTTTAGGGGGACAGAACTCCTACGAGCAGTACTTC
-	TRBV12-5	TRBJ2-3	-	CASGPPGNTQYF	TGTGCTAGTGGCCCCCCAGGGAATACGCAGTATTTT
-	TRBV6-2/TRBV6-3	TRBJ2-3	once	CASSYSGGFTDTQYF	TGTGCCAGCAGTTACTCTGGCGGGTTCACAGATACGCAGTATTTT
-	TRBV18	TRBJ1-4	-	CASSMAEDEKLFF	TGTGCCAGCTCAATGGCAGAAGATGAAAAACTGTTTTTT
TRBD2	TRBV14	TRBJ2-7	-	CASSHLADPHEQYF	TGTGCCAGCAGCCATCTAGCGGACCCCCACGAGCAGTACTTC
TRBD2	TRBV7-2	TRBJ2-7	-	CASSLTGGTSYEQYF	TGTGCCAGCAGCTTAACGGGGGGTACCTCCTACGAGCAGTACTTC
TRBD1	TRBV6-5	TRBJ1-1	-	CASSQGTGLFRAFF	TGTGCCAGCAGCCAAGGGACAGGGTTATTTCGAGCTTTCTTT
-	TRBV6-4	TRBJ2-6	-	CASSADGVGANVLTF	TGTGCCAGCAGCGCCGACGGGGTAGGGGCCAACGTCCTGACTTTC
-	TRBV5-6	TRBJ2-7	-	CASSLDVGFPYEQYF	TGTGCCAGCAGCCTCGACGTCGGGTTCCCCTACGAGCAGTACTTC
-	TRBV3-1/TRBV3-2	TRBJ2-2	-	CASSRGHSGELFF	TGTGCCAGCAGCCGAGGACATTCCGGGGAGCTGTTTTTT
TRBD1	TRBV6-5	TRBJ2-7	-	CASSSQGAGEQYF	TGTGCCAGCAGTTCACAGGGGGCGGGTGAGCAGTACTTC
TRBD2	TRBV6-2/TRBV6-3	TRBJ2-1	-	CASSYERTSGSYNEQFF	TGTGCCAGCAGTTACGAAAGGACTAGCGGTTCCTACAATGAGCAGTTCTTC